These T cell receptor beta chains were read from a single sample in a study of blood T cell repertoires in COVID-19. Sequencing used immunoSEQ multiplex PCR; TCRdb keeps in-frame clones, though not all of them. The sample comprises 350,000 or so clones, more than 70% of which are singletons, and 2.5% to 3.5% rests with the top ten. Sequencing input: peripheral blood. Every receptor here comes from a man aged 25-40 years with active or convalescent COVID-19. CDR3s include the opening cysteine and the closing phenylalanine or tryptophan. Each record gives: D gene, J gene, V gene, clone size, CDR3 DNA, CDR3 protein. D genes are given only for firm matches. Part of the rows lack a size; the others show once, few, many or a class for expanded clones.

D: TRBD2
J: TRBJ2-2
V: TRBV10-1
size: NA
DNA: TGCGCCAGCAAGAGGCGGGAGGGCCTTGCCGGGGAGCTGTTTTTT
CDR3: CASKRREGLAGELFF

D: NA
J: TRBJ2-3
V: TRBV9
size: NA
DNA: TGTGCCAGCAGCGTAGCTCCTTCTAGCACAGATACGCAGTATTTT
CDR3: CASSVAPSSTDTQYF

D: TRBD2
J: TRBJ2-7
V: TRBV27
size: NA
DNA: TGTGCCAGCAGTCTCGCGACTAGCGGGAGCGCCTACGAGCAGTACTTC
CDR3: CASSLATSGSAYEQYF

D: TRBD1
J: TRBJ1-1
V: TRBV7-2
size: NA
DNA: TGTGCCAGCAGCTTACTGTCAGGGGGGAACACTGAAGCTTTCTTT
CDR3: CASSLLSGGNTEAFF

D: NA
J: TRBJ1-5
V: TRBV6-5
size: NA
DNA: TGTGCCAGCAGGCCGTGGGGGGACAATCAGCCCCAGCATTTT
CDR3: CASRPWGDNQPQHF

D: NA
J: TRBJ1-5
V: TRBV6-2/TRBV6-3
size: NA
DNA: TGTGCCAGCAGTAGGACAGAAAATCAGCCCCAGCATTTT
CDR3: CASSRTENQPQHF

D: TRBD2
J: TRBJ2-5
V: TRBV7-2
size: NA
DNA: TGTGCCAGCCACGTAGCGGGAGGGTGGGGAGAGACCCAGTACTTC
CDR3: CASHVAGGWGETQYF

D: NA
J: TRBJ1-2
V: TRBV9
size: NA
DNA: TGTGCCAGCAATGGTAGAACAGGGCATGGCTACACCTTC
CDR3: CASNGRTGHGYTF

D: TRBD2
J: TRBJ2-4
V: TRBV9
size: NA
DNA: TGTGCCAGCAGCGCTTCCACTAGCGGGGGTCAGTACTTC
CDR3: CASSASTSGGQYF

D: NA
J: TRBJ2-1
V: TRBV27
size: NA
DNA: TGTGCCACCTCGACGGGACATAGCTCCTACAATGAGCAGTTCTTC
CDR3: CATSTGHSSYNEQFF

D: NA
J: TRBJ2-5
V: TRBV2
size: once
DNA: TGTGCCAGCAGTGAAGTAAGGGGAAGGGGCCAAGAGACCCAGTACTTC
CDR3: CASSEVRGRGQETQYF

D: NA
J: TRBJ1-4
V: TRBV27
size: NA
DNA: TGTGCCAGCAGTTTATTGAGTGCAACTAATGAAAAACTGTTTTTT
CDR3: CASSLLSATNEKLFF

D: NA
J: TRBJ1-1
V: TRBV19
size: NA
DNA: TGTGCCAGTAGTATAGTAGGGGACACTGAAGCTTTCTTT
CDR3: CASSIVGDTEAFF

D: NA
J: TRBJ2-5
V: TRBV14
size: NA
DNA: TGTGCCAGCAGCCAAGAAAAAGGCGGCGGAGAGACCCAGTACTTC
CDR3: CASSQEKGGGETQYF

D: TRBD1
J: TRBJ1-6
V: TRBV12-3/TRBV12-4
size: NA
DNA: TGTGCCAGCATGGGGACAGAGAATTCACCCCTCCACTTT
CDR3: CASMGTENSPLHF

D: TRBD1
J: TRBJ1-3
V: TRBV19
size: NA
DNA: TGTGCCAGTAGAGGGGGCGACCACACCATATATTTT
CDR3: CASRGGDHTIYF

D: TRBD1
J: TRBJ1-4
V: TRBV9
size: few
DNA: TGTGCCAGCAGCGTAGACGGGACAGGGGGTGAAAAACTGTTTTTT
CDR3: CASSVDGTGGEKLFF

D: NA
J: TRBJ1-3
V: TRBV4-1
size: NA
DNA: TGCGCCAGCAGCTTCGACATGGCTGGAAACACCATATATTTT
CDR3: CASSFDMAGNTIYF

D: NA
J: TRBJ1-2
V: TRBV15
size: NA
DNA: TGTGCCACCAGCAGATCCCCGGAGGAGGGTGTCTATGGCTACACCTTC
CDR3: CATSRSPEEGVYGYTF

D: NA
J: TRBJ1-1
V: TRBV3-1/TRBV3-2
size: NA
DNA: TGTGCCAGCAGCCGGCATTCGAGGACTGAAGCTTTCTTT
CDR3: CASSRHSRTEAFF

D: TRBD1
J: TRBJ1-6
V: TRBV29-1
size: many
DNA: TGCAGCGTTGGGGACAGGGCGGATTCACCCCTCCACTTT
CDR3: CSVGDRADSPLHF

D: NA
J: TRBJ1-2
V: TRBV5-1
size: NA
DNA: TGCGCCAGCAGCCCCGGAGACAGGCCTTTCTATGGCTACACCTTC
CDR3: CASSPGDRPFYGYTF

D: NA
J: TRBJ2-5
V: TRBV6-2/TRBV6-3
size: once
DNA: TGTGCCAGCAGTTCCGGACAGCTCATCCAAGAGACCCAGTACTTC
CDR3: CASSSGQLIQETQYF